The 32 T cell receptor beta chains below were found in one sample sequenced in a study of identical twins. TCRdb re-called the 5' RACE reads with MiXCR, one entry per CDR3 protein. The table has about 490,000 distinct CDR3 sequences, around 15% seen once. The sample was also linked to a second study, of yellow fever vaccine responses in identical twins.

Sequences were obtained from CD4+ T cells sorted from blood. All receptors come from a woman under 30 in good health.

The rearrangement uses TRBV20-1 and TRBJ2-3; possible D gene TRBD2, 5 bases. CDR3 length: 14 amino acids. V shed 6 bases and J shed 10 bases, with 23 bases lying between them. From germline, CDR1 is DFQATT and CDR2 SNEGSKA (reference sequence). The CDR3 DNA reads TGCAGTGCCAAATGGACTCCCTATAGGGTGGCGCAGTATTTT. Translating gives CSAKWTPYRVAQYF.

This clonotype was observed a handful of times. V is TRBV28 and J is TRBJ1-5; D remains ambiguous. The CDR3 is 15 residues long. Looked up from germline, CDR1 is MDHEN and CDR2 is SYDVKM. V dropped 1 base and J dropped 1 base, with 8 bases sitting between them. In DNA form, the CDR3 reads TGTGCCAGCAGTTTATTAACAAAAAGCAATCAGCCCCAGCATTTT. This translates into CASSLLTKSNQPQHF.

Only a few counts were recorded for this clonotype. V and J are TRBV7-2 and TRBJ2-1; 11 positions agree with TRBD2. The CDR3 is 14 residues long. Per germline, CDR1 SGHTA and CDR2 FQGNSA. V shed 10 bases, J shed 7 bases, and the junction held 9 bases outside the gene matches. The CDR3 loop reads CATKLAGVLNEQFF. The CDR3 nucleotides read TGTGCCACCAAACTAGCGGGGGTTTTGAATGAGCAGTTCTTC.

The chain couples TRBV6-1 to TRBJ2-5, with 8 positions matching TRBD2. With 2 bases clipped from V and 9 bases from J, the junction kept 11 bases outside the gene matches. Germline assignment: CDR1 MNHNS and CDR2 SASEGT. CDR3 length equals 15 residues. The CDR3 here is CASSEIGGGTEAQYF. DNA of the CDR3: TGTGCCAGCAGTGAAATCGGGGGGGGCACCGAGGCCCAGTACTTC.

This clonotype appeared a few times. The chain is built from TRBV29-1 and TRBJ1-6, with TRBD1 identical over 8 bases. The germline gives CDR1 SQVTM, CDR2 ANQGSEA. This CDR3 is 13 amino acids long. V trimming: 7 bases; J trimming: 5 bases; junction bases outside the gene matches: 4. For the CDR3, the DNA is TGCAGCGCTACGACAGGGGATAATTCACCCCTCCACTTT. Its translation: CSATTGDNSPLHF. Based on the CDR3 plus reference TRBV29-1 and TRBJ1-6, the full variable domain is SAVISQKPSRDICQRGTSLTIQCQVDSQVTMMFWYRQQPGQSLTLIATANQGSEATYESGFVIDKFPISRPNLTFSTLTVSNMSPEDSSIYLCSATTGDNSPLHFGNGTRLTVT.

This clonotype was seen a handful of times. V and J are TRBV5-1 and TRBJ2-2; 10 bases agree with TRBD2. This CDR3 is built from 16 residues. J lost 4 bases, V lost 0 bases, and 3 bases had no gene match. Germline V gene lookup returns CDR1 SGHRS and CDR2 YFSETQ. The CDR3 loop is CASSLASSGSTGELFF. The CDR3 bases are TGCGCCAGCAGCTTGGCCTCTAGCGGGAGCACCGGGGAGCTGTTTTTT.

This rearrangement joins TRBV7-8 to TRBJ1-2, with D possibly matching TRBD1 (6 bases). CDR1 is SGHVS and CDR2 is FQNEAQ in the germline V gene. This CDR3 is 14 amino acids long. Trimming stripped 4 bases from V and 3 bases from J, with 12 bases between. The CDR3 DNA sequence: TGTGCCAGCAGCTCCCGGGCAGGGGACTATGGCTACACCTTC. This codes for CASSSRAGDYGYTF.

The V call is TRBV15, the J call TRBJ2-7; no firm D call. The length of the CDR3 is 13 residues. V was trimmed by 3 bases and J by 0 bases, leaving 6 bases between them. The germline V gene encodes CDR1 LNHNV and CDR2 YYDKDF (reference sequence). The CDR3 loop is CATSRGISYEQYV. CDR3 DNA: TGTGCCACCAGCAGGGGAATCTCCTACGAGCAGTACGTC.

In its sample, this clonotype was seen many times. This chain joins TRBV7-2 and TRBJ2-1, with TRBD2 as a possible D gene (6 bases). Germline lookup yields CDR1 SGHTA and CDR2 FQGNSA. V was clipped by 7 bases and J by 5 bases, with 15 bases between them. This CDR3 comprises 14 residues. The CDR3 DNA sequence: TGTGCCAGCACCGAGGCTAGCGCCCACAATGAGCAGTTCTTC. It translates to CASTEASAHNEQFF.

In its sample, this clonotype was seen a few times. The V call is TRBV10-3, the J call TRBJ2-2, with a weak D call TRBD1 (6 bases). The ends were cut back, 6 bases at V and 1 base at J, with 12 bases in the middle. The CDR3 totals 15 residues. From germline, CDR1 is ENHRY and CDR2 SYGVKD. The CDR3 here is CAISPRQENTGELFF. CDR3 nucleotide sequence: TGTGCCATCAGCCCCCGACAGGAGAACACCGGGGAGCTGTTTTTT.

The chain has TRBV20-1 and TRBJ2-7; 7 nucleotides agree with TRBD1. Germline V CDR1 and CDR2: DFQATT, SNEGSKA (reference sequence). CDR3 length equals 14 residues. V lost 6 bases, J lost 0 bases, and 8 bases stayed unmatched. CDR3 amino acids: CSAQTGDPSYEQYF. DNA for the CDR3: TGCAGTGCACAAACAGGGGACCCCTCCTACGAGCAGTACTTC.

This clonotype has a handful of counts. V usage is TRBV10-3 and J usage is TRBJ2-7; 9 positions agree with TRBD2. CDR1 and CDR2 from the germline V gene are ENHRY and SYGVKD. This CDR3 has 12 residues. The DNA of the CDR3 is TGTGCTTGCGGGAGGGGATCCTACGAGCAGTACTTC. It encodes CACGRGSYEQYF.

The chain has TRBV12-3 or TRBV12-4 and TRBJ2-7; 8 nucleotides align to TRBD2. The ends lost 1 base at V and 0 bases at J; junction bases unmatched: 11. The CDR3 covers 18 residues. The CDR3 DNA reads as TGTGCCAGCAGTTTAGGTGGGATCCCCGGGACTAGCTCCTACGAGCAGTACTTC. Translated, it gives CASSLGGIPGTSSYEQYF.

This clonotype came up a few times. This chain uses TRBV20-1 with TRBJ2-7, with TRBD2 matching over 9 bases. The CDR3 extends over 13 amino acids. J was trimmed by 6 bases and V by 0 bases; bases with no gene match: 3. Germline-derived CDR1 and CDR2 are DFQATT and SNEGSKA (reference sequence). DNA for the CDR3: TGCAGTGCTAGAGAAGGGACTAGCTCCGAGCAGTACGTC. Translated, it gives CSAREGTSSEQYV.

In this sample, this clonotype turned up a few times. The chain couples TRBV20-1 to TRBJ2-1; 11 nucleotides align to TRBD2. V trimming: 6 bases; J trimming: 7 bases; junction bases outside the gene matches: 11. Germline V CDR1 and CDR2: DFQATT, SNEGSKA (reference sequence). This CDR3 region has 15 residues. CDR3 sequence reads: CSAHSVASGGNEQFF. The CDR3 region has the DNA TGCAGTGCCCATAGTGTGGCTAGCGGGGGGAATGAGCAGTTCTTC.

This clonotype occurred a few times. The chain links TRBV5-6 to TRBJ2-4; no reliable D call. The ends were cut back, 3 bases at V and 0 bases at J, with 16 bases in the middle. Germline-derived CDR1 and CDR2 are SGHDT and YYEEEE. This CDR3 has 17 residues. CDR3 nucleotides: TGTGCCAGCAGCTCCATCCGGTACCCTATAGCCAAAAACATTCAGTACTTC. Amino acid sequence: CASSSIRYPIAKNIQYF.

This clonotype has a handful of counts. DNA for the CDR3: TGTGCCATCAGTAAGGACAGAGCCAAGGGGGGCTACACCTTC. The encoded protein is CAISKDRAKGGYTF. This sequence joins TRBV10-3 and TRBJ1-2; TRBD1 might be the D (6 bases). CDR3 length equals 14 residues. CDR1 ENHRY and CDR2 SYGVKD come from the germline V gene. Trimming pared 5 bases from V and 8 bases from J, leaving 18 bases between.

This chain uses TRBV13 with TRBJ2-1, with TRBD2 matching over 12 bases. This CDR3 contains 15 residues. Germline V gives CDR1 PRHDT, CDR2 FYEKMQ (reference sequence). V lost 5 bases and J lost 5; bases outside the gene matches: 4. The CDR3 here is CASSRTSGGHNEQFF. CDR3 bases: TGTGCCAGCAGCAGAACTAGCGGGGGGCACAATGAGCAGTTCTTC. The full variable domain, completed using reference TRBV13 and TRBJ2-1, is AAGVIQSPRHLIKEKRETATLKCYPIPRHDTVYWYQQGPGQDPQFLISFYEKMQSDKGSIPDRFSAQQFSDYHSELNMSSLELGDSALYFCASSRTSGGHNEQFFGPGTRLTVL.

This clonotype was seen repeatedly, ten times or more. The CDR3 sequence is CASSLQGGNTEAFF. CDR3 in DNA: TGCGCCAGCAGCTTGCAGGGCGGAAACACTGAAGCTTTCTTT. The rearrangement uses TRBV5-1 and TRBJ1-1; a weak D match, TRBD1 (5 bases). V shed 1 base and J shed 2 bases, with 9 bases lying between them. CDR1 is SGHRS, CDR2 YFSETQ, per germline. The CDR3 extends over 14 amino acids.

This clonotype was recorded a few times. The rearrangement uses TRBV5-5 and TRBJ2-3; the match to TRBD1 covers 9 bases. Germline V gives CDR1 SGHKS, CDR2 YYEKEE (reference sequence). The CDR3 has 17 amino acids. V trimming: 5 bases; J trimming: 1 base; junction bases outside the gene matches: 11. The CDR3 DNA sequence: TGTGCCAGCAGTTCCCGTTCACAGGGGGCTGGCACAGATACGCAGTATTTT. This gives the protein CASSSRSQGAGTDTQYF. Combining the CDR3 with reference TRBV5-5 and TRBJ2-3 gives the whole variable domain DAGVTQSPTHLIKTRGQQVTLRCSPISGHKSVSWYQQVLGQGPQFIFQYYEKEERGRGNFPDRFSARQFPNYSSELNVNALLLGDSALYLCASSSRSQGAGTDTQYFGPGTRLTVL.

The chain couples TRBV29-1 to TRBJ2-2; D gene unclear. CDR1 is SQVTM, CDR2 ANQGSEA, per germline. Between the trimmed V and J ends, which lost 3 bases and 6 bases, there was a span of 5 bases. The CDR3 has 11 residues. The CDR3 reads CSVEGPGELFF. In DNA form, the CDR3 reads TGCAGCGTTGAGGGTCCCGGGGAGCTGTTTTTT.

V and J are TRBV29-1 and TRBJ1-1; a weak D match, TRBD1 (5 bases). The CDR3 has 14 residues. V was trimmed by 4 bases and J by 0 bases, leaving 12 bases between them. The V gene's germline CDR1 is SQVTM and CDR2 ANQGSEA. In DNA form, the CDR3 reads TGCAGCGTTGCGTACAGGTTTTTGAACACTGAAGCTTTCTTT. Translation: CSVAYRFLNTEAFF.

The chain is built from TRBV20-1 and TRBJ2-3; 10 nucleotides align to TRBD2. Trimming at V came to 5 bases and at J to 0 bases, leaving 8 bases not matched to a gene. CDR1 DFQATT and CDR2 SNEGSKA come from the germline V gene (reference sequence). This CDR3 comprises 16 residues. The CDR3 nucleotides are TGCAGTGCTTTTCCTAGCGGGGGCCTTAGCACAGATACGCAGTATTTT. This translates into CSAFPSGGLSTDTQYF.

This clonotype was seen a handful of times. The rearrangement joins TRBV10-3 to TRBJ2-7, with 8 bases fitting TRBD1. The CDR3 loop spans 15 amino acids. Germline lookup yields CDR1 ENHRY and CDR2 SYGVKD. After removal of 2 bases from V and 2 bases from J, the junction contained 5 bases not matched to a gene. This chain's CDR3 is CAISEGGTGAYEQYV. The CDR3 region has the DNA TGTGCCATCAGTGAGGGGGGGACAGGCGCCTACGAGCAGTACGTC.

The V gene is TRBV28, the J gene TRBJ2-7, with 8 bases matching TRBD1. The J segment lost 3 bases and the V segment lost 4 bases, leaving 5 bases of the junction unmatched. CDR1 and CDR2 from the germline V gene are MDHEN and SYDVKM. CDR3 length: 14 amino acids. The CDR3 DNA reads as TGTGCCAGCAGTTCGTCAGGGGGCCTCTACGAGCAGTACGTC. Amino acid sequence: CASSSSGGLYEQYV.

This chain uses TRBV7-8 with TRBJ1-3; the match to TRBD1 covers 7 bases. This CDR3 is 15 amino acids long. V lost 5 bases to trimming and J lost 0 bases; unmatched junction nucleotides: 4. Germline V gene sequence: CDR1 SGHVS, CDR2 FQNEAQ. The CDR3 reads CASSERTGSGNTIYF. CDR3 in DNA: TGTGCCAGCAGCGAGCGGACAGGCTCTGGAAACACCATATATTTT.

The genes are TRBV29-1 and TRBJ1-1, with D perhaps matching TRBD1 (5 bases). This CDR3 is 10 amino acids long. Germline lookup yields CDR1 SQVTM and CDR2 ANQGSEA. V lost 3 bases to trimming and J lost 14 bases, with 13 bases between them. This CDR3 is CSVDKGTFFF. The CDR3 region has the DNA TGCAGCGTTGACAAAGGGACTTTCTTCTTT.

This chain joins TRBV7-2 and TRBJ2-5; TRBD1 matches 8 bases. V trimming: 5 bases; J trimming: 7 bases; junction bases outside the gene matches: 18. The germline V gene encodes CDR1 SGHTA and CDR2 FQGNSA. The length of the CDR3 is 17 residues. Here the CDR3 reads CASSRRGEATGDATQYF. The CDR3 DNA reads TGTGCCAGCAGCCGCCGGGGAGAGGCGACAGGGGACGCGACCCAGTACTTC.

At least ten counts were recorded for this clonotype. The CDR3 reads CASSSGQGVDIQYF. CDR3 bases: TGCGCCAGCTCCTCCGGACAGGGGGTTGACATTCAGTACTTC. This rearrangement joins TRBV5-1 to TRBJ2-4; the match to TRBD1 covers 10 bases. After removal of 7 bases from V and 8 bases from J, the junction contained 9 bases not matched to a gene. The germline gives CDR1 SGHRS, CDR2 YFSETQ. The CDR3 consists of 14 residues. Drawing the rest from reference TRBV5-1 and TRBJ2-4, the complete variable domain is KAGVTQTPRYLIKTRGQQVTLSCSPISGHRSVSWYQQTPGQGLQFLFEYFSETQRNKGNFPGRFSGRQFSNSRSEMNVSTLELGDSALYLCASSSGQGVDIQYFGAGTRLSVL.

The V call is TRBV19, the J call TRBJ2-1; tentatively, D is TRBD1 (6 bases). Between the trimmed V and J ends, which lost 5 bases and 6 bases, there was a span of 8 bases. The CDR3 consists of 12 residues. The V gene's germline CDR1 is LNHDA and CDR2 SQIVND (reference sequence). The CDR3 DNA reads TGTGCCAGTAGTGGACAGCTCAATGAGCAGTTCTTC. Translation: CASSGQLNEQFF.

This clonotype was counted many times. V is TRBV6-1 and J is TRBJ2-3; possibly TRBD2 for D (6 bases). The V gene's germline CDR1 is MNHNS and CDR2 SASEGT. Trimming removed 7 bases from V and 2 bases from J, with 16 bases in between. The CDR3 totals 15 residues. CDR3 nucleotides: TGTGCCAGCAACAAGGGAGGACACAACACAGATACGCAGTATTTT. This translates into CASNKGGHNTDTQYF.

The sample holds many counts of this clonotype. This chain uses TRBV6-5 with TRBJ2-5, with D hard to call. The CDR3 covers 11 residues. The V end was cut by 5 bases, the J end by 4 bases, with 5 bases between. From germline, CDR1 is MNHEY and CDR2 SVGAGI. The CDR3 coding sequence is TGTGCCAGCAGTAATGCAGAGACCCAGTACTTC. Protein: CASSNAETQYF.